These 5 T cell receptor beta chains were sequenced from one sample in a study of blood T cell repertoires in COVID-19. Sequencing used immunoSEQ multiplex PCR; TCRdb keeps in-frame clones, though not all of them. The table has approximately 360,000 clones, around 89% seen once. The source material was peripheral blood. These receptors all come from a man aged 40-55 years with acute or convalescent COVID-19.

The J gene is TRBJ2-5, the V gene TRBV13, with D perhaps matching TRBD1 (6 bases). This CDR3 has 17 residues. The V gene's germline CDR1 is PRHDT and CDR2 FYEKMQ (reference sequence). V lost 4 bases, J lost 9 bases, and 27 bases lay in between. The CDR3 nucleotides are TGTGCCAGCAGCTCGGAAACCGACAGGTCCGACCGGGATGCCCAGTACTTC. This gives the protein CASSSETDRSDRDAQYF.

In DNA, the CDR3 is TGTGCCTGGCAAAGCCGAGGGACAGGGAGTACTTCACCCCTCCACTTT. The encoded protein is CAWQSRGTGSTSPLHF. The chain uses TRBV30 and TRBJ1-6, with TRBD1 matching 9 bases. Trimming removed 5 bases from V and 9 bases from J; junction bases left unmatched: 14. Per the germline V gene, CDR1 is GTSNPN and CDR2 is SVGIG (reference sequence). The CDR3 extends over 16 amino acids.

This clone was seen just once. This chain's CDR3 is CSASTGYNEKLFF. The CDR3 DNA follows: TGCAGTGCTAGTACAGGGTATAATGAAAAACTGTTTTTT. The rearrangement links TRBV20-1 to TRBJ1-4, with D perhaps TRBD1 (6 bases). Germline values: CDR1 DFQATT, CDR2 SNEGSKA (reference sequence). The CDR3 covers 13 residues. V was shortened by 3 bases and J by 4 bases, with 9 bases between the two germline ends.

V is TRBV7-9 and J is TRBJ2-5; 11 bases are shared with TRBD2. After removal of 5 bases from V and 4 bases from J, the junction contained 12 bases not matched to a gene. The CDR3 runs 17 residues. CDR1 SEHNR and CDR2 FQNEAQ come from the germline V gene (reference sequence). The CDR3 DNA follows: TGTGCCAGCAGCCCACAGGGACTAGCGGAAGAGGGAGAGACCCAGTACTTC. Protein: CASSPQGLAEEGETQYF.

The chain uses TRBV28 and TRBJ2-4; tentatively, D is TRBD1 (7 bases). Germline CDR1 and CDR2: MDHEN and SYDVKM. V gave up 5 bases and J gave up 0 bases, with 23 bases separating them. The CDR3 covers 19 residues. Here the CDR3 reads CASSTRPGQRALAKNIQYF. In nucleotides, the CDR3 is TGTGCCAGCAGTACCCGACCGGGACAGCGGGCTTTAGCCAAAAACATTCAGTACTTC.